This TCR beta chain was sequenced during a study of CD8+ T cells in alopecia areata. Extraction and reverse transcription of RNA yielded cDNA as the sequencing template. TCRdb's copy holds only in-frame clones and misses some; the assay was immunoSEQ multiplex PCR. Here the sample spans approximately 150,000 clones, roughly 48% being singletons. This clone turned up a few times. The germline V gene encodes CDR1 LNHNV and CDR2 YYDKDF (reference sequence). With 0 bases removed from V and 1 base from J, the gap between germline ends came to 11 bases. The CDR3 covers 16 residues. Sequencing used CD4+ T cells sorted from blood. This TCR was sampled from a human donor with alopecia areata. The chain couples TRBV15 to TRBJ2-3; a possible D gene is TRBD2 (6 bases). The CDR3 region is CATSRDRQRGTDTQYF. DNA for the CDR3: TGTGCCACCAGCAGAGATCGACAGCGGGGCACAGATACGCAGTATTTT.